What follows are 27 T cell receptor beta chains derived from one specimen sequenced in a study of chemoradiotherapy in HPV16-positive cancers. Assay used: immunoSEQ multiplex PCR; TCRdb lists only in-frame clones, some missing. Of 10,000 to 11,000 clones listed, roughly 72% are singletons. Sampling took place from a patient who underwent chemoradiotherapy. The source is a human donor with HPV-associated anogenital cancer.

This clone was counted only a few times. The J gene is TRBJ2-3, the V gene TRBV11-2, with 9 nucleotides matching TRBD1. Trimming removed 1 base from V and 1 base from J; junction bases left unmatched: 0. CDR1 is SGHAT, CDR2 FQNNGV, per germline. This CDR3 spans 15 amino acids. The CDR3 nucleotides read TGTGCCAGCAGCTTAGGGACAGGGGGCACAGATACGCAGTATTTT. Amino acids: CASSLGTGGTDTQYF.

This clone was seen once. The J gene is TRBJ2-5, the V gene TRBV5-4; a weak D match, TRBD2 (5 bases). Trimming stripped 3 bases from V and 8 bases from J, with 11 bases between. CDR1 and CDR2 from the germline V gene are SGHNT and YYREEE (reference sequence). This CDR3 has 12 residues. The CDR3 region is CASSSDLRTQYF. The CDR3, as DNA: TGTGCCAGCAGCTCGGACTTAAGAACCCAGTACTTC. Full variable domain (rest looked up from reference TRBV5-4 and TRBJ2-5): ETGVTQSPTHLIKTRGQQVTLRCSSQSGHNTVSWYQQALGQGPQFIFQYYREEENGRGNFPPRFSGLQFPNYSSELNVNALELDDSALYLCASSSDLRTQYFGPGTRLLVL.

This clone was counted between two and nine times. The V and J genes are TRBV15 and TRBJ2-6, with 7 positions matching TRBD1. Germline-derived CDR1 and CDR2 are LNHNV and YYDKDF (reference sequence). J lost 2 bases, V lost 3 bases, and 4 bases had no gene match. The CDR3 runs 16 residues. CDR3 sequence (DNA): TGTGCCACCAGCAGCCTAGACAGGGCTGGGGCCAACGTCCTGACTTTC. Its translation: CATSSLDRAGANVLTF.

The CDR3 region is CASSSGGALETQYF. The DNA for the CDR3 is TGTGCCTCCTCCAGCGGGGGGGCCTTAGAGACCCAGTACTTC. The gene calls are TRBV10-3 and TRBJ2-5, with 10 bases identical to TRBD2. Looked up from germline, CDR1 is ENHRY and CDR2 is SYGVKD. V dropped 11 bases and J dropped 4; count of bases not matched to a gene: 10. CDR3 size: 14 residues.

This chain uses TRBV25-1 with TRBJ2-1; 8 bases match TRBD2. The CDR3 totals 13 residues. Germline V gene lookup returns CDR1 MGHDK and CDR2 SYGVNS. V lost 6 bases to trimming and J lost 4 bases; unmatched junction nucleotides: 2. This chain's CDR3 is CASRVAGYNEQFF. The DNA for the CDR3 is TGTGCCAGCAGGGTAGCGGGGTACAATGAGCAGTTCTTC.

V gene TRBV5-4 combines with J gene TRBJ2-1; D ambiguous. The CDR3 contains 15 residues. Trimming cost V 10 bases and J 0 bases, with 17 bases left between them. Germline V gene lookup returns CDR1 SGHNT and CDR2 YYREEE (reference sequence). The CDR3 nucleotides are TGTGCCCGTGGACGGCCCCAGACCTCCTACAATGAGCAGTTCTTC. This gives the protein CARGRPQTSYNEQFF.

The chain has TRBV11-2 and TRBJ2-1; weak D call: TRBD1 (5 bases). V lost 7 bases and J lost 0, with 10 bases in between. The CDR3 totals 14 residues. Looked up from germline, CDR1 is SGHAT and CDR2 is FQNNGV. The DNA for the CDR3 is TGTGCCAGCACCAGACAGTCCTCCTACAATGAGCAGTTCTTC. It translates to CASTRQSSYNEQFF.

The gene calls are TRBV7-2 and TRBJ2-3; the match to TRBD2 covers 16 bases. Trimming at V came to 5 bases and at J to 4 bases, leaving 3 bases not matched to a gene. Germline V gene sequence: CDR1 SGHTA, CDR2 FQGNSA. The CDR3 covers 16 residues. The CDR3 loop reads CASSLGTSGRADTQYF. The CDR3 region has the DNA TGTGCCAGCAGCCTGGGGACTAGCGGGAGGGCAGATACGCAGTATTTT.

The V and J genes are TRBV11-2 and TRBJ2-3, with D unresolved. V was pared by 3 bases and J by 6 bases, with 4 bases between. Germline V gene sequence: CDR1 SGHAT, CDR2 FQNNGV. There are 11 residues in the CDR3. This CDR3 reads CASSLSDTQYF. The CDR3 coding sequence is TGTGCCAGCAGCTTGTCCGATACGCAGTATTTT.

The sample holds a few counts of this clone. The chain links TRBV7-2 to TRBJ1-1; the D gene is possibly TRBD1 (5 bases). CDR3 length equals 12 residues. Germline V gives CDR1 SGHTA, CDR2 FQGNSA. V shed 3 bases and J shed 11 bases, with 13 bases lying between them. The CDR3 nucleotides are TGTGCCAGCAGCTTTGACAGAGCGGCGGCTTTCTTT. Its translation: CASSFDRAAAFF.

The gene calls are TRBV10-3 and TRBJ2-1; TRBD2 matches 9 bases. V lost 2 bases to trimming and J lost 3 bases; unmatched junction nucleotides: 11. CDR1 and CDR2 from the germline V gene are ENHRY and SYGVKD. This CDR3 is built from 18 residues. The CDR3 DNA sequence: TGTGCCATCAGTGAGGGCGTTAGCGGGAGAGCCAGCTACAATGAGCAGTTCTTC. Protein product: CAISEGVSGRASYNEQFF.

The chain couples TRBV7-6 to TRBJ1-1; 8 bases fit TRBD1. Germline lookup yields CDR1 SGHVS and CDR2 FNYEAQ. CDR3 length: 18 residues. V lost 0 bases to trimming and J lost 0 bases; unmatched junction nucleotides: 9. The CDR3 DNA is TGTGCCAGCAGCTTAGCGACAGGGGTTACCCCCATGAACACTGAAGCTTTCTTT. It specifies CASSLATGVTPMNTEAFF. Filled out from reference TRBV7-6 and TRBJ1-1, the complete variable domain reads GAGVSQSPRYKVTKRGQDVALRCDPISGHVSLYWYRQALGQGPEFLTYFNYEAQQDKSGLPNDRFSAERPEGSISTLTIQRTEQRDSAMYRCASSLATGVTPMNTEAFFGQGTRLTVV.

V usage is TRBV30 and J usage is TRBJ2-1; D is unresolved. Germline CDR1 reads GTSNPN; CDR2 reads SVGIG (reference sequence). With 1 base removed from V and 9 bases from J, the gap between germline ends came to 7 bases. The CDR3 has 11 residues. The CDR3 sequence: CAWSGQTEQFF. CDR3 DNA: TGTGCCTGGAGTGGTCAGACTGAGCAGTTCTTC.

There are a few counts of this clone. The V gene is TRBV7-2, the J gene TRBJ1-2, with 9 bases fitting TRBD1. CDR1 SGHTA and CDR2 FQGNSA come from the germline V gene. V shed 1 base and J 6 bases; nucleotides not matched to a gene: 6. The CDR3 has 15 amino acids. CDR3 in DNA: TGTGCCAGCAGCTTAGTAGGGACAGGGAGCGATGGCTACACCTTC. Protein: CASSLVGTGSDGYTF. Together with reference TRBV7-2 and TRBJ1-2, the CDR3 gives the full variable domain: GAGVSQSPSNKVTEKGKDVELRCDPISGHTALYWYRQSLGQGLEFLIYFQGNSAPDKSGLPSDRFSAERTGGSVSTLTIQRTQQEDSAVYLCASSLVGTGSDGYTFGSGTRLTVV.

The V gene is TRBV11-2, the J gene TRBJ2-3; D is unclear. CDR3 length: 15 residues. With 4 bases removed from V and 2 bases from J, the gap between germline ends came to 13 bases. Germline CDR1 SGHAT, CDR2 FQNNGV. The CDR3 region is CASSSHGQSTDTQYF. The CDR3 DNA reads TGTGCCAGCAGCTCGCATGGGCAGTCCACAGATACGCAGTATTTT.

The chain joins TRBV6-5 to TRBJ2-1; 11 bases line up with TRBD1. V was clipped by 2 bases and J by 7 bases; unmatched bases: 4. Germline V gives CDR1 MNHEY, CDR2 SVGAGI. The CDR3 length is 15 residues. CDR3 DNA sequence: TGTGCCAGCAGTTACGGGACAGGGGGTAGGAATGAGCAGTTCTTC. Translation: CASSYGTGGRNEQFF.

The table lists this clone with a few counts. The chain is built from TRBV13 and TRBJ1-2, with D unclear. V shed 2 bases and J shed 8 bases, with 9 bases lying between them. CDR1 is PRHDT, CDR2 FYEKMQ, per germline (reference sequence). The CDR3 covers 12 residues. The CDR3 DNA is TGTGCCAGCAGCTTAACCCTCCCGGGCTACACCTTC. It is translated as CASSLTLPGYTF.

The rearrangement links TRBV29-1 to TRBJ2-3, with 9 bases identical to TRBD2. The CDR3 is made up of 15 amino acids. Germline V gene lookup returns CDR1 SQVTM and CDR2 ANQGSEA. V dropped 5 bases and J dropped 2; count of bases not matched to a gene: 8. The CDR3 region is CSVKTAGGSTDTQYF. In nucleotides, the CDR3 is TGCAGCGTTAAAACAGCGGGGGGCTCCACAGATACGCAGTATTTT.

The CDR3 region is CASSQTQEGNTIYF. The CDR3 bases are TGCGCCAGCAGCCAAACCCAGGAGGGAAACACCATATATTTT. This chain joins TRBV4-3 and TRBJ1-3, with D unresolved. V gave up 2 bases and J gave up 4 bases, with 9 bases separating them. Germline CDR1 is LGHNA and CDR2 is YSLEER. The CDR3 has 14 amino acids.

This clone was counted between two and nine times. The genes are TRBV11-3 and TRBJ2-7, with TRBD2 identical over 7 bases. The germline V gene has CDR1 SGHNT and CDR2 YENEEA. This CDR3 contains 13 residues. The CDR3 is CASSLESTSPLHV. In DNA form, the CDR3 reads TGTGCCAGCAGCTTAGAATCGACTAGCCCTCTCCACGTC.

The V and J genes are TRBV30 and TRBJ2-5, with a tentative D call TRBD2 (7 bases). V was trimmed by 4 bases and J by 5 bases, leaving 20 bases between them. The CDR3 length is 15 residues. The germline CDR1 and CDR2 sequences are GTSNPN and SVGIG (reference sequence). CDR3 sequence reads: CAWNGRGGTWETQYF. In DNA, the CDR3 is TGTGCCTGGAACGGAAGGGGGGGGACCTGGGAGACCCAGTACTTC.

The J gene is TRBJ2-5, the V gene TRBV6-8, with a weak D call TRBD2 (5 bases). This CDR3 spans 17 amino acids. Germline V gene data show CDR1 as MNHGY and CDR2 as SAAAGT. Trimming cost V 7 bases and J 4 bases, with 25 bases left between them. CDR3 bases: TGTGCCAGCAAACCAGGCCGAAGTAGAGGGATACGAGAGACCCAGTACTTC. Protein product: CASKPGRSRGIRETQYF.

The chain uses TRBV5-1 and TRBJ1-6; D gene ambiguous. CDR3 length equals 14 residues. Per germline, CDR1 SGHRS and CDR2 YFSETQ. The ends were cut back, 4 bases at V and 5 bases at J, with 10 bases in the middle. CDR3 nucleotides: TGCGCCAGCAGCGCGGGCAGAGATAATTCACCCCTCCACTTT. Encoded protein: CASSAGRDNSPLHF.

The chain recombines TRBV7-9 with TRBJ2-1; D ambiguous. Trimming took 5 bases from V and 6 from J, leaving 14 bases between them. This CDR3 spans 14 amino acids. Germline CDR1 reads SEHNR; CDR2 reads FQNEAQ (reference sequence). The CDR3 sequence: CASSPIALRNEQFF. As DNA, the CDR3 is TGTGCCAGCAGCCCCATCGCACTACGCAATGAGCAGTTCTTC. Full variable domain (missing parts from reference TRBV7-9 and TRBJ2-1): DTGVSQNPRHKITKRGQNVTFRCDPISEHNRLYWYRQTLGQGPEFLTYFQNEAQLEKSRLLSDRFSAERPKGSFSTLEIQRTEQGDSAMYLCASSPIALRNEQFFGPGTRLTVL.

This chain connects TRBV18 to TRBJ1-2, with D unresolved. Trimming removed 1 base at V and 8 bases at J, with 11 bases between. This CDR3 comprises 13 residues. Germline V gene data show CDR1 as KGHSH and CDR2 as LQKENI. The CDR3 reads CASSPQDRGGYTF. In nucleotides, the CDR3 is TGTGCCAGCTCACCACAAGACCGAGGGGGCTACACCTTC.

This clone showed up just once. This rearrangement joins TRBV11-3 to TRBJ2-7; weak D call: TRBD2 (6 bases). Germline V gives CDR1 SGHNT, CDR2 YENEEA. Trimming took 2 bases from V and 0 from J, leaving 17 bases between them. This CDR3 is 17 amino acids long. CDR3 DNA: TGTGCCAGCAGCTTATCTTCTGCGGGGTATATCTCCTACGAGCAGTACTTC. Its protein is CASSLSSAGYISYEQYF.

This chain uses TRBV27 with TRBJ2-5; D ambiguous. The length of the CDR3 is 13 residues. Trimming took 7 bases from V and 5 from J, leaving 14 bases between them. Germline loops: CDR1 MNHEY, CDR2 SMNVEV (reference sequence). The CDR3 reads CASKQTVRETQYF. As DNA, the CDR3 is TGTGCCAGCAAGCAGACTGTCCGGGAGACCCAGTACTTC.